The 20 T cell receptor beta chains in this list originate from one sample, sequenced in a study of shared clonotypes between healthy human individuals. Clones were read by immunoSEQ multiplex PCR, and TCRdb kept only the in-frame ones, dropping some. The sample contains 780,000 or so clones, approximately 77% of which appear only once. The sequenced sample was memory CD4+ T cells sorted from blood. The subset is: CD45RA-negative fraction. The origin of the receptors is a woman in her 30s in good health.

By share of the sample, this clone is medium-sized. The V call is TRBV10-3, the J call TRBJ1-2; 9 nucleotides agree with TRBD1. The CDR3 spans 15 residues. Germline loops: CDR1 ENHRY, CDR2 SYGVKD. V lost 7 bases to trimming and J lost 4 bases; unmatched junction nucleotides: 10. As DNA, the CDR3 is TGTGCCATCATGGGGGACAGGGACCTTCTCTATGGCTACACCTTC. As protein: CAIMGDRDLLYGYTF.

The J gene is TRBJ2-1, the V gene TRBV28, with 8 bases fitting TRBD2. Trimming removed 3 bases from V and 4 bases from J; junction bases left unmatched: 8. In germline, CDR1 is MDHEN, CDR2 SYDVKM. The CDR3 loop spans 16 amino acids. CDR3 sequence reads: CASSFGLAGGYNEQFF. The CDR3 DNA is TGTGCCAGCAGTTTTGGTCTAGCGGGCGGGTACAATGAGCAGTTCTTC.

CDR3 DNA sequence: TGTGCCAGCGGGCCGGGACTAGCGGGCACAGATACGCAGTATTTT. It translates to CASGPGLAGTDTQYF. The chain employs TRBV6-1 and TRBJ2-3; TRBD2 matches at 11 bases. The CDR3 contains 15 residues. Trimming took 8 bases from V and 1 from J; bases not matched to a gene: 5. Germline CDR1 and CDR2: MNHNS and SASEGT.

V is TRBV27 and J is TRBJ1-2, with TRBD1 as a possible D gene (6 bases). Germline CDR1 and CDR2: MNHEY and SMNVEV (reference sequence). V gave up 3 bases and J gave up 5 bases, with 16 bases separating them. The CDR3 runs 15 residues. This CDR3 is CASSFNGRGLYGYTF. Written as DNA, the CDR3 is TGTGCCAGCAGTTTCAACGGCAGGGGCTTATATGGCTACACCTTC.

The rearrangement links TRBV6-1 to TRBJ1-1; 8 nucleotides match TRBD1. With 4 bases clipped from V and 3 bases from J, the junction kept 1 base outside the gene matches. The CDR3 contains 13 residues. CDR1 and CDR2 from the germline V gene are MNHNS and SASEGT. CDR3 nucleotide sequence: TGTGCCAGCAGTGCGGACAGGGACACTGAAGCTTTCTTT. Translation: CASSADRDTEAFF.

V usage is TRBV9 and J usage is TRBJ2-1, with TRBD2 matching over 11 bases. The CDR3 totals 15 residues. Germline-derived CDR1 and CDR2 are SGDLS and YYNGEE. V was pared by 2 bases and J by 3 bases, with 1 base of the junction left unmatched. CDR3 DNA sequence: TGTGCCAGCAGCGTTACTAGCGGGGGCTACAATGAGCAGTTCTTC. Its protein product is CASSVTSGGYNEQFF.

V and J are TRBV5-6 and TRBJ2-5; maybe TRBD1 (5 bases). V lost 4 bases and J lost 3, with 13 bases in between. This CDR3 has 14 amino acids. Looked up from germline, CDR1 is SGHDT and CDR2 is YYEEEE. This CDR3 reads CASSPWTSKETQYF. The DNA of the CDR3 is TGTGCCAGCAGCCCGTGGACAAGCAAAGAGACCCAGTACTTC.

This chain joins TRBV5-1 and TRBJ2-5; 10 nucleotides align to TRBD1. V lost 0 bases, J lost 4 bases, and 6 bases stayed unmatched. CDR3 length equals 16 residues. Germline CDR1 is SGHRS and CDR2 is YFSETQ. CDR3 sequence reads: CASSLVVTGGLETQYF. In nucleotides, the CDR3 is TGCGCCAGCAGCTTGGTCGTGACAGGGGGCTTAGAGACCCAGTACTTC.

The CDR3 region has the DNA TGTGCCAGCAGCTTAGGGGCGGGACAGGGGGCGCGAGGCTACACCTTC. It codes for CASSLGAGQGARGYTF. The chain carries TRBV11-2 and TRBJ1-2; 12 nucleotides line up with TRBD1. The CDR3 covers 16 residues. The V and J ends lost 1 base and 8 bases, in that order; junction bases with no gene match: 8. Looked up from germline, CDR1 is SGHAT and CDR2 is FQNNGV.

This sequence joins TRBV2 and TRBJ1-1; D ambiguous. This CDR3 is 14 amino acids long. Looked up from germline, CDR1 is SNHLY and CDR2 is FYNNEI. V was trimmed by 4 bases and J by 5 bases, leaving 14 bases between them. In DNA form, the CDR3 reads TGTGCCAGCAGTGCAAAGTTAGTTAGGACTGAAGCTTTCTTT. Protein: CASSAKLVRTEAFF.

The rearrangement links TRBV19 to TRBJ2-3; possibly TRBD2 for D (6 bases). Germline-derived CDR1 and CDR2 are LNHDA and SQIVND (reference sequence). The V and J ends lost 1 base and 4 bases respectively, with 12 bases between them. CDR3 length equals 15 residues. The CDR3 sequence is CASSIVGSGPDTQYF. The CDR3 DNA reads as TGTGCCAGTAGTATAGTCGGGAGCGGCCCAGATACGCAGTATTTT.

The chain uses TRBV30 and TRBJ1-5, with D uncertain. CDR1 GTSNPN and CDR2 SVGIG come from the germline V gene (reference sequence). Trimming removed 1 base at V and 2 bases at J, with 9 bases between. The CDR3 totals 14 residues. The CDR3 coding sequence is TGTGCCTGGAGTGATACACTGGGCAATCAGCCCCAGCATTTT. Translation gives CAWSDTLGNQPQHF.

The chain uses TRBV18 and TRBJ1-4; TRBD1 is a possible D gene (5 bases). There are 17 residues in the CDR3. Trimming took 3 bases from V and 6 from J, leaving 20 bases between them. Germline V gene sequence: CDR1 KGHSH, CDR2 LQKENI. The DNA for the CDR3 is TGTGCCAGCTCACCTTTCTCGAGGGGAAATGGAGATGAAAAACTGTTTTTT. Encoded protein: CASSPFSRGNGDEKLFF. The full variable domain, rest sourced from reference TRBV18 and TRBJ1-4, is NAGVMQNPRHLVRRRGQEARLRCSPMKGHSHVYWYRQLPEEGLKFMVYLQKENIIDESGMPKERFSAEFPKEGPSILRIQQVVRGDSAAYFCASSPFSRGNGDEKLFFGSGTQLSVL.

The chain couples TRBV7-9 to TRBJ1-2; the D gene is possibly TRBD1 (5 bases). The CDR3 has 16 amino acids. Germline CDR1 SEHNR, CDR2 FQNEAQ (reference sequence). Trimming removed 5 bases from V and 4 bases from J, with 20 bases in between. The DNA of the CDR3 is TGTGCCAGCAGCCTTTTACCCCCTCGGGACTCCTATGGCTACACCTTC. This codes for CASSLLPPRDSYGYTF. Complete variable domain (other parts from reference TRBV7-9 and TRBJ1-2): DTGVSQNPRHKITKRGQNVTFRCDPISEHNRLYWYRQTLGQGPEFLTYFQNEAQLEKSRLLSDRFSAERPKGSFSTLEIQRTEQGDSAMYLCASSLLPPRDSYGYTFGSGTRLTVV.

CDR3 protein: CASSSKRDRGYTEAFF. The CDR3 DNA is TGTGCCAGCAGCTCTAAGCGGGACAGGGGCTACACTGAAGCTTTCTTT. The V gene is TRBV28, the J gene TRBJ1-1, with 10 positions matching TRBD1. The ends lost 6 bases at V and 3 bases at J; junction bases unmatched: 10. Germline-derived CDR1 and CDR2 are MDHEN and SYDVKM. This CDR3 spans 16 amino acids.

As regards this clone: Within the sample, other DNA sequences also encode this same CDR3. CDR3 protein: CASSLEDTQYF. DNA of the CDR3: TGTGCCAGCTCACTCGAGGATACGCAGTATTTT. The V and J genes are TRBV18 and TRBJ2-3; D is uncertain. V gave up 4 bases and J gave up 6 bases, with 5 bases separating them. Germline-derived CDR1 and CDR2 are KGHSH and LQKENI. The length of the CDR3 is 11 residues.

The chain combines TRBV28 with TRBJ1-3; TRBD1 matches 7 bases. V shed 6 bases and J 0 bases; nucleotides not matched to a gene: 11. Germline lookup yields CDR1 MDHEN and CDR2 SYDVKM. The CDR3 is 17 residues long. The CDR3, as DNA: TGTGCCAGCAGCCCAGGGGGGCAGACCTTCTCTGGAAACACCATATATTTT. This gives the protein CASSPGGQTFSGNTIYF. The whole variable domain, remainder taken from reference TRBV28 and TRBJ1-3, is DVKVTQSSRYLVKRTGEKVFLECVQDMDHENMFWYRQDPGLGLRLIYFSYDVKMKEKGDIPEGYSVSREKKERFSLILESASTNQTSMYLCASSPGGQTFSGNTIYFGEGSWLTVV.

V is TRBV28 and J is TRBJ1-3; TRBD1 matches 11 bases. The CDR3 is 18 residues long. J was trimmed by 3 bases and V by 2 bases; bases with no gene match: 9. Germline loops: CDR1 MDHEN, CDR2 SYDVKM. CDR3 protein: CASSLVDRGLLNGNTIYF. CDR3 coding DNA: TGTGCCAGCAGTTTAGTGGACAGGGGGCTATTAAATGGAAACACCATATATTTT.

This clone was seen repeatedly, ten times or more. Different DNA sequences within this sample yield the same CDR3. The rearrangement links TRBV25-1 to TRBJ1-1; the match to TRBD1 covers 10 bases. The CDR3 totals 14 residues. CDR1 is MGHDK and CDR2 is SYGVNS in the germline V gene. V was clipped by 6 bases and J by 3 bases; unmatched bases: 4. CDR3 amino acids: CASSRDRGYTEAFF. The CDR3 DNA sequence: TGTGCCAGCAGCCGGGACAGGGGTTACACTGAAGCTTTCTTT.

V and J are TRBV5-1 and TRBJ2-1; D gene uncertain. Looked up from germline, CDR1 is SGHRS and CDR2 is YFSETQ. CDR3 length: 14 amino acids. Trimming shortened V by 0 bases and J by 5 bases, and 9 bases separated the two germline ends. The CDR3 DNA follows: TGCGCCAGCAGCTTGGGGGTCCGGAACAATGAGCAGTTCTTC. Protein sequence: CASSLGVRNNEQFF.